This T cell receptor (beta chain) stems from a study of radiotherapy plus CTLA-4 blockade in lung cancer. CDR1 is SNHLY and CDR2 is FYNNEI in the germline V gene. There are 12 residues in the CDR3. Unmatched junction bases numbered 13, after V lost 11 bases and J lost 11 bases. The repertoire was sequenced with immunoSEQ multiplex PCR; TCRdb's copy has only in-frame clones and lacks some. This sample has about 110,000 clones, with more than 70% found just once. The material was peripheral blood, obtained from a patient treated with radiotherapy plus ipilimumab. The TCR was taken from a human donor with non-small cell lung cancer that progressed on radiotherapy plus ipilimumab. Some clones in this sample may be carry-over from other donors' samples. The gene calls are TRBV2 and TRBJ1-1, with 8 bases identical to TRBD1. In nucleotides, the CDR3 is TGTGCCGGTCTATATCAGGGGGCAGGGGCTTTCTTT. It encodes CAGLYQGAGAFF.